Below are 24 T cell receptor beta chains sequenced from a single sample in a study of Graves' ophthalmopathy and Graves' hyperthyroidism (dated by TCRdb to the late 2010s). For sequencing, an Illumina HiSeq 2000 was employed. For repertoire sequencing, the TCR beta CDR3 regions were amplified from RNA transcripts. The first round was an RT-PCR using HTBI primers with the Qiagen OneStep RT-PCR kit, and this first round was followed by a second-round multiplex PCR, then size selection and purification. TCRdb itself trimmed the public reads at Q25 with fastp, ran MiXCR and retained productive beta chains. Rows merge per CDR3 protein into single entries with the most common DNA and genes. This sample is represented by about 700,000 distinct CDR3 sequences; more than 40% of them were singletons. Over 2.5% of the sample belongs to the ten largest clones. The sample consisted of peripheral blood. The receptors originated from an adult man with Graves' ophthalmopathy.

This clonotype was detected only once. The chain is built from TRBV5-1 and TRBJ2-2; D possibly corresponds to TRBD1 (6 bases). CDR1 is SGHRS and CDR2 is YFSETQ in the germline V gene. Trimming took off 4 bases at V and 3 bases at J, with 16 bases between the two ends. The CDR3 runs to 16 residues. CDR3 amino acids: CASSQDSGVYTGELFF. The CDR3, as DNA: TGCGCCAGCAGCCAAGATTCAGGGGTTTACACCGGGGAGCTGTTTTTT.

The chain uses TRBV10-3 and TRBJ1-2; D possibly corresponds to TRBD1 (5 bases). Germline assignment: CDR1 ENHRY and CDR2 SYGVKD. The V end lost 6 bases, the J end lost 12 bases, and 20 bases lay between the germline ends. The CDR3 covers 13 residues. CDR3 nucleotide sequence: TGTGCCATCAGCGAGGGGAGAGACTCTGGAAACACCTTC. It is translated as CAISEGRDSGNTF.

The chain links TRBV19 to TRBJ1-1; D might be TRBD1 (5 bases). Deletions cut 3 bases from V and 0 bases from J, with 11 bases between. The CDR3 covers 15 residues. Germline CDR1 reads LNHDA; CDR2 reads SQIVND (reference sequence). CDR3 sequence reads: CASSIRGRVNTEAFF. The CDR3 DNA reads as TGTGCCAGTAGTATTAGGGGCAGGGTGAACACTGAAGCTTTCTTT.

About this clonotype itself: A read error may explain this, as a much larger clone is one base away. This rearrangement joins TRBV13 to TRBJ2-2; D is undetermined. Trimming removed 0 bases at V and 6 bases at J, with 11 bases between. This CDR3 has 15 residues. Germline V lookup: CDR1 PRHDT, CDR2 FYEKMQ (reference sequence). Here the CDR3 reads CASSLGLTNAGELFF. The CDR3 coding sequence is TGTGCCAGCAGCTTAGGACTAACTAACGCCGGGGAGCTGTTTTTT.

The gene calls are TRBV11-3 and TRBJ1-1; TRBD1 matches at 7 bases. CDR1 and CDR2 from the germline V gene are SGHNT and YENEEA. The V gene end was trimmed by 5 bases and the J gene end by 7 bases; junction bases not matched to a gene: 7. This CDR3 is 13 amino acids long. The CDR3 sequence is CASSLRQGDEAFF. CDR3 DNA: TGTGCCAGCAGCCTTAGACAGGGTGATGAAGCTTTCTTT. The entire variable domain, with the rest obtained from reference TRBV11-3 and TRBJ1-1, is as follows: EAGVVQSPRYKIIEKKQPVAFWCNPISGHNTLYWYLQNLGQGPELLIRYENEEAVDDSQLPKDRFSAERLKGVDSTLKIQPAELGDSAVYLCASSLRQGDEAFFGQGTRLTVV.

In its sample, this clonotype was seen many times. CDR3 sequence reads: CASSLAGTAAYEQYF. The CDR3 nucleotides are TGCGCCAGCAGCTTGGCCGGGACAGCAGCCTACGAGCAGTACTTC. The chain joins TRBV5-1 to TRBJ2-7; 7 positions match TRBD1. Germline-derived CDR1 and CDR2 are SGHRS and YFSETQ. This CDR3 spans 15 amino acids. V lost 0 bases to trimming and J lost 2 bases; unmatched junction nucleotides: 5.

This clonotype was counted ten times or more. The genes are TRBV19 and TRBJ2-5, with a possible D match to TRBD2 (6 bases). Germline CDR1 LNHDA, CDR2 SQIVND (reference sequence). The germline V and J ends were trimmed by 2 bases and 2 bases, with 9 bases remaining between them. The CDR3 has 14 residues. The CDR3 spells CASSIPGAQETQYF. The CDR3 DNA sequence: TGTGCCAGTAGTATACCGGGAGCACAAGAGACCCAGTACTTC.

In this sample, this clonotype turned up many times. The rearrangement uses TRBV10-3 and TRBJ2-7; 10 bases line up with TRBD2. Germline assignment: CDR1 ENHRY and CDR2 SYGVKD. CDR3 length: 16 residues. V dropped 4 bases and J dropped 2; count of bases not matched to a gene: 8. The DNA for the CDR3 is TGTGCCATCAGTGGGTCTAGCGGGGGCGTTACCTACGAGCAGTACTTC. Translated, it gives CAISGSSGGVTYEQYF.

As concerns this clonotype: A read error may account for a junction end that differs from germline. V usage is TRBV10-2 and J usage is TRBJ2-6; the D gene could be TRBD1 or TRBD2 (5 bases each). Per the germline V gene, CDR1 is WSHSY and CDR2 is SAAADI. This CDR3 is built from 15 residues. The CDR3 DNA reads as TGTGCCAAGGGCTTGGGGGTCTCTGGGGCCAACGTCCTGACTTTC. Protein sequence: CAKGLGVSGANVLTF.

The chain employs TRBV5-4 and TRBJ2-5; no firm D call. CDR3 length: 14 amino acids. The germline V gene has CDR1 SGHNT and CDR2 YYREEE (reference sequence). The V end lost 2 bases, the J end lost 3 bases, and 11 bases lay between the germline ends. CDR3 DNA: TGTGCCAGCAGCTTTGGCTTTCGGGAAGAGACCCAGTACTTC. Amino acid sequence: CASSFGFREETQYF. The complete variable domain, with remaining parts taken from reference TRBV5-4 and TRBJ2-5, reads ETGVTQSPTHLIKTRGQQVTLRCSSQSGHNTVSWYQQALGQGPQFIFQYYREEENGRGNFPPRFSGLQFPNYSSELNVNALELDDSALYLCASSFGFREETQYFGPGTRLLVL.

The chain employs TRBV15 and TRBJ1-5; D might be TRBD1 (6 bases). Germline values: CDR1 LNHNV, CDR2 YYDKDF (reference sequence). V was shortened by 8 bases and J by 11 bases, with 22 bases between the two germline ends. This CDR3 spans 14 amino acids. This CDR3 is CATRNGGGPAAQHF. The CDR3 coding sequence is TGTGCCACCCGTAATGGGGGGGGGCCTGCGGCCCAGCATTTT.

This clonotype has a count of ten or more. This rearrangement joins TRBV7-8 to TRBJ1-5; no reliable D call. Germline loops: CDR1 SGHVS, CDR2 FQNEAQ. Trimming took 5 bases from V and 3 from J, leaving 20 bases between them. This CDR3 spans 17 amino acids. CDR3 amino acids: CASSGLLRAGLNQPQHF. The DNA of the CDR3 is TGTGCCAGCAGCGGCTTGTTACGGGCAGGCCTCAATCAGCCCCAGCATTTT.

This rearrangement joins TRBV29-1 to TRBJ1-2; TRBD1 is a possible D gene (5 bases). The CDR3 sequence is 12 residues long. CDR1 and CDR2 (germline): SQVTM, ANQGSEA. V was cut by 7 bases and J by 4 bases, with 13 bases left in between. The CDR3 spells CSGQRSTYGYTF. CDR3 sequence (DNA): TGCAGCGGACAGAGGTCGACCTATGGCTACACCTTC.

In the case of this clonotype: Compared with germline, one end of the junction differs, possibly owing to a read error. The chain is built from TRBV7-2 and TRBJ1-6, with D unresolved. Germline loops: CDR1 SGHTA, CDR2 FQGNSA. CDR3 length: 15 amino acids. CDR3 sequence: CASSQRTSYNSPLHF. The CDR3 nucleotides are TGCGCCAGCAGCCAAAGAACCTCCTATAATTCACCCCTCCACTTT.

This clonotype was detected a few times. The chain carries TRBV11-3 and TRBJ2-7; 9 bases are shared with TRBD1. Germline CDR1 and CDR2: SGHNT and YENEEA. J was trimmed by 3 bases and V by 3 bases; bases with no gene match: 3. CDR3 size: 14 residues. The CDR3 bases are TGTGCCAGCAGCTTTATGACAGGGGGCTACGAGCAGTACTTC. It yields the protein CASSFMTGGYEQYF.

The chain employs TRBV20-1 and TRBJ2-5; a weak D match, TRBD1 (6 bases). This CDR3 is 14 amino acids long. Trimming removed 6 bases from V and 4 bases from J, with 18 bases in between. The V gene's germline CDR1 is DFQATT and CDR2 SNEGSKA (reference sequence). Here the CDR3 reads CSAVARGGPETQYF. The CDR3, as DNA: TGCAGTGCGGTCGCCAGGGGCGGTCCAGAGACCCAGTACTTC.

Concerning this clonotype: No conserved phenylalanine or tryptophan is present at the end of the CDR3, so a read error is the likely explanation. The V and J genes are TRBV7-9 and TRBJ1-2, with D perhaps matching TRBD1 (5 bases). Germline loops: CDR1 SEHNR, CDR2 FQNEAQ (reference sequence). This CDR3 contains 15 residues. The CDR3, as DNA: TGCGCCAGCAGCTTAATGGCAGGGCCGTACTATGGCTACACCCTC. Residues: CASSLMAGPYYGYTL.

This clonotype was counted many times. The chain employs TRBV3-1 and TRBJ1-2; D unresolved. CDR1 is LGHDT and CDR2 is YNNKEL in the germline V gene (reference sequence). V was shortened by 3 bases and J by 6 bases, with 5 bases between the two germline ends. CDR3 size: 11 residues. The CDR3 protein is CASSQAHGYTF. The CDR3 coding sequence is TGTGCCAGCAGCCAGGCCCATGGCTACACCTTC. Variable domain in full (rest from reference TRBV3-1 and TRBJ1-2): DTAVSQTPKYLVTQMGNDKSIKCEQNLGHDTMYWYKQDSKKFLKIMFSYNNKELIINETVPNRFSPKSPDKAHLNLHINSLELGDSAVYFCASSQAHGYTFGSGTRLTVV.

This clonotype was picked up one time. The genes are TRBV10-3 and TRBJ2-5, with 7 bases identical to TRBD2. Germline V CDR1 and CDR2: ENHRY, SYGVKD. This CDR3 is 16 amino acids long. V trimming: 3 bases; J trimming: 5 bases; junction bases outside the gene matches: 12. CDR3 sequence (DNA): TGTGCCATCAGTGAATCTACCAGAGTAGCGGGTGAGACCCAGTACTTC. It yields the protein CAISESTRVAGETQYF.

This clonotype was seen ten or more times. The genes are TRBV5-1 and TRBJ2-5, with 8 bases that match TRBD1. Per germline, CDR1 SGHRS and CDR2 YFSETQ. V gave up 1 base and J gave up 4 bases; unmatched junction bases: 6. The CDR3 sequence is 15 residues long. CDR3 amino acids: CASSLLGQVAETQYF. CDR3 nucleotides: TGCGCCAGCAGCTTGCTGGGACAGGTGGCAGAGACCCAGTACTTC.

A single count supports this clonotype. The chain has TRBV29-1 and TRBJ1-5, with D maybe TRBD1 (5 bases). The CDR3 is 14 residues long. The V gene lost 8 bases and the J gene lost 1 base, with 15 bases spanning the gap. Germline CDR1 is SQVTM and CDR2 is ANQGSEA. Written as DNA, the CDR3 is TGCAGCTTGGCCGGGCGGGGGAGCAATCAGCCCCAGCATTTT. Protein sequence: CSLAGRGSNQPQHF.

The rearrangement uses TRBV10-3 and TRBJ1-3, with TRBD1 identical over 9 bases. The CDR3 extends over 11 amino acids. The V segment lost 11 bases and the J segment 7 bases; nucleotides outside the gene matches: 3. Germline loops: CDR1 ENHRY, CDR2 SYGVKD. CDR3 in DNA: TGTGCCGTTGGACAGGGGAACACCATATATTTT. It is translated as CAVGQGNTIYF.

In DNA, the CDR3 is TGTGCCAGCAGCTTAGGGAGCGGACCGGGCTACACCTTC. Its protein product is CASSLGSGPGYTF. This chain uses TRBV7-3 with TRBJ1-2, with D unclear. The CDR3 covers 13 residues. Per the germline V gene, CDR1 is SGHTA and CDR2 is FQGTGA. V lost 2 bases, J lost 8 bases, and 12 bases lay in between.

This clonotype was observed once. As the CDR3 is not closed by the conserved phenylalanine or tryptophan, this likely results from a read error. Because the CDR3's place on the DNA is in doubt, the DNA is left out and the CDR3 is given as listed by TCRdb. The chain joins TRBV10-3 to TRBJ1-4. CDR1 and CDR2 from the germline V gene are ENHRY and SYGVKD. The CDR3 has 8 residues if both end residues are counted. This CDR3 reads CAISETAY.